This T cell receptor (beta chain) was retrieved from a study of cytomegalovirus exposure and HLA in healthy donors. Germline CDR1 reads MRHNA; CDR2 reads SNTAGT. The ends were cut back, 3 bases at V and 2 bases at J, with 9 bases in the middle. CDR3 size: 14 residues. Here immunoSEQ multiplex PCR was the method, and the copy in TCRdb shows in-frame clones only, minus some. The data hold 220,000 or so clones, with over 80% observed a single time. The clonotype was recovered from a woman under 40 in good health and CMV-seropositive. The V call is TRBV6-4, the J call TRBJ2-3; D is possibly TRBD2 (5 bases). Source material: PBMCs. As DNA, the CDR3 is TGTGCCAGCAGTGAAGGAGGCCACACAGATACGCAGTATTTT. Residues: CASSEGGHTDTQYF.